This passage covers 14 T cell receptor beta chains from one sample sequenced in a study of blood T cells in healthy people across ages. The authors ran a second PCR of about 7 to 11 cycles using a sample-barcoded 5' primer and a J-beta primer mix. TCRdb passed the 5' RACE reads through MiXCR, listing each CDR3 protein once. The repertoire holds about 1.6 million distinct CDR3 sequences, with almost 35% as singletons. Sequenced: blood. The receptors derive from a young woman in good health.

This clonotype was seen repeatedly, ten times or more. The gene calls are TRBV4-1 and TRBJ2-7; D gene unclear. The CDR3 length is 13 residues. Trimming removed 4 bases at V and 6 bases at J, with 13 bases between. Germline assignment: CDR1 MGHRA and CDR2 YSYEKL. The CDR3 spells CASSPSYGVEQYF. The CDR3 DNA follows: TGCGCCAGCAGCCCCTCCTATGGCGTCGAGCAGTACTTC.

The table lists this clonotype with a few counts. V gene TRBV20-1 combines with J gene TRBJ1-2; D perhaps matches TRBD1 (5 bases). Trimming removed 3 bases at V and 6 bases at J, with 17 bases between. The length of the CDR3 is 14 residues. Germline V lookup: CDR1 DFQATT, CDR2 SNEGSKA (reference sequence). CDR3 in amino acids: CSASWWGGEDGYTF. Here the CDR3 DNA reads TGCAGTGCTAGCTGGTGGGGAGGGGAGGATGGCTACACCTTC.

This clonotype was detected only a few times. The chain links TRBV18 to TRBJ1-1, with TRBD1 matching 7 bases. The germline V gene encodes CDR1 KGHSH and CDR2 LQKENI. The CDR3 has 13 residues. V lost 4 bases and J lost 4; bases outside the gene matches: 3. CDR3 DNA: TGTGCCAGCTCACAGGGGGCAAGCACTGAAGCTTTCTTT. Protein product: CASSQGASTEAFF.

The CDR3: CASSYTQGSGANVLTF. The CDR3 nucleotides read TGTGCCAGCAGTTACACACAGGGCTCTGGGGCCAACGTCCTGACTTTC. The chain combines TRBV6-5 with TRBJ2-6; possibly TRBD1 for D (6 bases). The CDR3 is 16 amino acids. Trimming left V 2 bases short and J 0 bases short, with 8 bases between. Germline V CDR1 and CDR2: MNHEY, SVGAGI.

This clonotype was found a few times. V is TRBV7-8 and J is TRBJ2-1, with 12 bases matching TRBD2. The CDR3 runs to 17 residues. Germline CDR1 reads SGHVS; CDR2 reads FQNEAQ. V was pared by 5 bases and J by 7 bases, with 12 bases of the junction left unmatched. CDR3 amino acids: CASSPKRTSGIGNEQFF. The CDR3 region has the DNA TGTGCCAGCAGCCCCAAAAGGACTAGCGGGATAGGGAATGAGCAGTTCTTC.

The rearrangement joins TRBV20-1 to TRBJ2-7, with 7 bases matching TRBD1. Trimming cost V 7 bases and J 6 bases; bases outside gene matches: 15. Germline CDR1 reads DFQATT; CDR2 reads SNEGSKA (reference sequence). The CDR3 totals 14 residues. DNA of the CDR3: TGCAGTGGGGTCGCAGGGGGAGCTTCAACCGAGCAGTACTTC. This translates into CSGVAGGASTEQYF.

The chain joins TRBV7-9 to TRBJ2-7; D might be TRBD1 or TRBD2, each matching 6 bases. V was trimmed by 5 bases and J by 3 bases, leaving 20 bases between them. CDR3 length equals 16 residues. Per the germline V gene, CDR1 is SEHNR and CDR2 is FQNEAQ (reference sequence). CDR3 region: CASSKGGTLDYYEQYF. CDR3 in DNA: TGTGCCAGCAGCAAAGGGGGGACACTGGACTACTACGAGCAGTACTTC.

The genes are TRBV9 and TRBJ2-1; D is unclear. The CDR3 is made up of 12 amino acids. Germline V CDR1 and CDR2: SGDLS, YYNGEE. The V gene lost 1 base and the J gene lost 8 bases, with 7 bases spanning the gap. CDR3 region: CASSVSDDEQFF. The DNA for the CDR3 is TGTGCCAGCAGCGTAAGCGATGATGAGCAGTTCTTC. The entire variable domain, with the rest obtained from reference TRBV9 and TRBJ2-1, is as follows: DSGVTQTPKHLITATGQRVTLRCSPRSGDLSVYWYQQSLDQGLQFLIQYYNGEERAKGNILERFSAQQFPDLHSELNLSSLELGDSALYFCASSVSDDEQFFGPGTRLTVL.

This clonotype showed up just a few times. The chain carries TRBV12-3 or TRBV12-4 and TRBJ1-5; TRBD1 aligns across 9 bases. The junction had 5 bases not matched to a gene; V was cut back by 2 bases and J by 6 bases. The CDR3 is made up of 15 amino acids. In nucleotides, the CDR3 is TGTGCCAGCAGTTTAACAGGGGGCGGGGGTCAGCCCCAGCATTTT. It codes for CASSLTGGGGQPQHF.

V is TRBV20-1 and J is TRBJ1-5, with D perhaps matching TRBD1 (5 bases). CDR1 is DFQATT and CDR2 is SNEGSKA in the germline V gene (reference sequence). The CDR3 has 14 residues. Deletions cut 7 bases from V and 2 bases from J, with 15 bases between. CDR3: CSVNGVGGNQPQHF. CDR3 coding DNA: TGCAGTGTCAATGGGGTGGGGGGCAATCAGCCCCAGCATTTT.

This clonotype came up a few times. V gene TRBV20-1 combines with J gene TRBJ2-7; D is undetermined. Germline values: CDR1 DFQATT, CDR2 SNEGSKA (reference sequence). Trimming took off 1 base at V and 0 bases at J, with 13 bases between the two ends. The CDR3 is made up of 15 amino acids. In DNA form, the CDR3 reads TGCAGTGCTAGAGTGCTTCTTGTCATCTCCTACGAGCAGTACTTC. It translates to CSARVLLVISYEQYF.

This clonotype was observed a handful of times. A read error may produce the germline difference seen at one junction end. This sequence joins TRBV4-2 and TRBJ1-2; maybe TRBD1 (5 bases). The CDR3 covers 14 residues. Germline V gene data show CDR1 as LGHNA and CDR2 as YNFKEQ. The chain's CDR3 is CTSSPLGGDYGYTF. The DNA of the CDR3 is TGTACCAGCAGCCCCCTCGGAGGGGACTATGGCTACACCTTC.

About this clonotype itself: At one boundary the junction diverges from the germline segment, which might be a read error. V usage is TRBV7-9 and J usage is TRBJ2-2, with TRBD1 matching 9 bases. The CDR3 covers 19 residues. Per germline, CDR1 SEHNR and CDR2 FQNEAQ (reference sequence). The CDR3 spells CASSPGTGKRSRNTRELFF. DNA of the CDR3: TGTGCCAGCAGCCCAGGGACAGGGAAAAGAAGTAGGAACACCAGGGAGCTGTTTTTT.

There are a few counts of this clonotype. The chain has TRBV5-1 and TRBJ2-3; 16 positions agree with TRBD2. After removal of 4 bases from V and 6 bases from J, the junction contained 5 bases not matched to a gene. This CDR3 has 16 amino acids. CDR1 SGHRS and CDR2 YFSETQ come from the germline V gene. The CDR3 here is CASSEGLAGGSDTQYF. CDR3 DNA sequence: TGCGCCAGCAGCGAGGGACTAGCGGGGGGGAGTGATACGCAGTATTTT.